The present TCR beta chain was sequenced within a study of blood T cell repertoires in COVID-19. Turning to the study itself: The cDNA or gDNA used as material had been derived from T cells, B-cell-depleted T cells, or PBMCs.

Profiling relied on immunoSEQ multiplex PCR, and the TCRdb table lists in-frame clones only, not all of them. The sample has about 180,000 clones, more than 80% seen once. V was trimmed by 5 bases and J by 0 bases, leaving 14 bases between them. Germline V gene data show CDR1 as SGHAT and CDR2 as FQNNGV. CDR3 length equals 16 residues. The chain recombines TRBV11-2 with TRBJ1-3; D may be TRBD1 (6 bases). Sequenced material: PBMCs or T cells enriched from blood (not recorded which). The receptor's source is a man aged 35 to 55 who had recovered from COVID-19. This CDR3 is CASSLPTGISGNTIYF. The CDR3 bases are TGTGCCAGCAGCCTACCAACAGGGATCTCTGGAAACACCATATATTTT. Based on the CDR3 plus reference TRBV11-2 and TRBJ1-3, the full variable domain is EAGVAQSPRYKIIEKRQSVAFWCNPISGHATLYWYQQILGQGPKLLIQFQNNGVVDDSQLPKDRFSAERLKGVDSTLKIQPAKLEDSAVYLCASSLPTGISGNTIYFGEGSWLTVV.